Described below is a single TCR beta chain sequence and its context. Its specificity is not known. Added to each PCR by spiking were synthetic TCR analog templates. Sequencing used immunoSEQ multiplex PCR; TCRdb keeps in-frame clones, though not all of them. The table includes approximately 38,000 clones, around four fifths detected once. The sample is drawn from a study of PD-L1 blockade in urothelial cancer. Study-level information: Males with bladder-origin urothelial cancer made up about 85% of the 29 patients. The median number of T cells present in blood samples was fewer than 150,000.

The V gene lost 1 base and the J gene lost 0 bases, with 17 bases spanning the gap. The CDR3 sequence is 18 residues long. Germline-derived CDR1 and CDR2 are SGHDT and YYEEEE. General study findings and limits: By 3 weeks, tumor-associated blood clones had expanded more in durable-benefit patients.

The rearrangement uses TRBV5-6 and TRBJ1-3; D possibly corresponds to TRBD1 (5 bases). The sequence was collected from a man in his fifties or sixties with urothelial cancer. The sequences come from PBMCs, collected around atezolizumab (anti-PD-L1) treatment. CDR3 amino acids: CASSLRSWQGRSGNTIYF. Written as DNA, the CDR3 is TGTGCCAGCAGCTTGCGTTCTTGGCAGGGCCGCTCTGGAAACACCATATATTTT.